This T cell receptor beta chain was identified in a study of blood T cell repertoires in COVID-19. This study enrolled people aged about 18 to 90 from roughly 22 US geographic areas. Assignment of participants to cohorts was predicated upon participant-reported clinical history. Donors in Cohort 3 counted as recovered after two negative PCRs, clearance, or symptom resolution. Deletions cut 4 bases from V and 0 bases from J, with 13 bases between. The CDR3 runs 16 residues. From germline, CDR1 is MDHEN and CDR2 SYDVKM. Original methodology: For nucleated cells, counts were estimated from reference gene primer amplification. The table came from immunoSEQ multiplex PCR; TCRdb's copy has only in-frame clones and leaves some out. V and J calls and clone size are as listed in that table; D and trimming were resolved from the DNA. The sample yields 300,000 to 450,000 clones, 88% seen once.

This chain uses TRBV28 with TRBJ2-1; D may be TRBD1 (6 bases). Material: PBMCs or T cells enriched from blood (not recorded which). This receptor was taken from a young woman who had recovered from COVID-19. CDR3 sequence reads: CASSSVRGISYNEQFF. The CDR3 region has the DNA TGTGCCAGCAGTTCCGTAAGGGGGATCTCCTACAATGAGCAGTTCTTC.